These 5 T cell receptor beta chains share one sample of origin, sequenced in a study of CD8+ T cells in alopecia areata. Documented treatment: oral pan-JAK inhibitor, 5-10 mg twice daily. cDNA serving as the sequencing template came from extracted, reverse transcribed RNA. This table comes from immunoSEQ multiplex PCR, and its TCRdb copy is limited to in-frame clones, with some not included. The sample holds 110,000 or so clones; less than 60% are singletons and the top ten take approximately 3.1%. The material sequenced was CD4+ T cells sorted from blood, taken at week 24, from a patient treated with tofacitinib. These receptors were obtained from a human donor with alopecia areata.

In this sample, this clone turned up a few times. The genes are TRBV29-1 and TRBJ2-2; TRBD1 matches at 11 bases. The J segment lost 5 bases and the V segment lost 7 bases, leaving 3 bases of the junction unmatched. Germline V gene data show CDR1 as SQVTM and CDR2 as ANQGSEA. This CDR3 has 13 amino acids. The CDR3 DNA reads TGCAGCGCCGGGACAGGGGGTACCGGGGAGCTGTTTTTT. It encodes CSAGTGGTGELFF.

The chain combines TRBV7-9 with TRBJ2-3; weak D call: TRBD1 (6 bases). The CDR3 spans 14 residues. Germline CDR1 reads SEHNR; CDR2 reads FQNEAQ (reference sequence). V dropped 3 bases and J dropped 6 bases, with 13 bases sitting between them. This chain's CDR3 is CASSFGGPRDTQYF. CDR3 nucleotides: TGTGCCAGCAGCTTTGGGGGCCCACGGGATACGCAGTATTTT.

The V call is TRBV4-1, the J call TRBJ1-5; the D is unclear. This CDR3 region has 16 residues. The V end was cut by 2 bases, the J end by 6 bases, with 17 bases between. CDR1 and CDR2 from the germline V gene are MGHRA and YSYEKL. This chain's CDR3 is CASSQSTPVVSQPQHF. CDR3 nucleotides: TGCGCCAGCAGCCAAAGTACCCCGGTGGTGAGTCAGCCCCAGCATTTT.

V and J are TRBV9 and TRBJ1-2; D gene uncertain. The CDR3 length is 13 residues. The V gene's germline CDR1 is SGDLS and CDR2 YYNGEE. Trimming removed 4 bases at V and 0 bases at J, with 7 bases between. The CDR3 region is CASSSGTNYGYTF. DNA for the CDR3: TGTGCCAGCAGCTCTGGGACTAACTATGGCTACACCTTC.

This clone turned up a few times. The chain couples TRBV7-8 to TRBJ1-1; 8 nucleotides line up with TRBD1. CDR1 SGHVS and CDR2 FQNEAQ come from the germline V gene. The ends lost 3 bases at V and 3 bases at J; junction bases unmatched: 3. This CDR3 is 14 amino acids long. CDR3 DNA sequence: TGTGCCAGCAGCTTTGGACAGGGCGACACTGAAGCTTTCTTT. Translation: CASSFGQGDTEAFF. The full variable domain, its missing parts supplied by reference TRBV7-8 and TRBJ1-1, is GAGVSQSPRYKVAKRGQDVALRCDPISGHVSLFWYQQALGQGPEFLTYFQNEAQLDKSGLPSDRFFAERPEGSVSTLKIQRTQQEDSAVYLCASSFGQGDTEAFFGQGTRLTVV.